This T cell receptor (beta chain) appears in the sequencing data of a study of cytomegalovirus exposure and HLA in healthy donors (TCRdb year 2017). Regarding the research as a whole: An earlier analysis of fewer than 750 of the donors reported 276 Gb of sequence data and 117 million unique TCR beta sequences obtained from roughly 170 million T cells. Roughly 300 gigabases of sequencing data and 78 million or so unique TCR sequences were included in an early release covering 550 to 650 HLA-typed donors. The genetic ancestry cluster associated with self-reported Caucasian donors included 80% to 90% of the roughly 390 genotyped donors. The aim of the study was to test whether cataloging public T cell receptors could identify signatures of past pathogen exposure. The study profiled the T cell repertoires of more than 500 subjects by immunosequencing and related them to cytomegalovirus serostatus. A separate validation cohort of approximately 130 different subjects was used in addition to the 666-subject first cohort. To predict cytomegalovirus infection status, the study brought together high-throughput TCR immunosequencing, statistical association of individual TCRs with disease status, and machine learning. A later analysis re-analyzed previously published TCR beta repertoires from about 600 donors and added high-resolution HLA genotyping to study TCR occurrence patterns. In the later analysis, no new phenotypic data were used to find candidate immune exposures; instead, reliance was placed on TCR beta sequences and their occurrence across donors. An earlier analysis of more than 450 of the donors used high-throughput TCR beta sequencing to judge whether each TCR beta V gene segment behaved as functional or pseudogenic. Donor age, sex, ethnicity and CMV serostatus were collected together with the repertoire data. A later genetic analysis took genome-wide SNP genotypes for about 55% of the 666 donors and used that subset as a discovery cohort. All discovery cohort repertoires had been generated using a single sequencing platform. HLA typing included class I and class II loci at four-digit resolution. The number of typed donors differed by locus: about 620-640 for A, B, C, DRB1 and DQB1; 500 to 550 for DQA1; 606 for DPA1; and some 450 for DPB1. Roughly five DR-DQ haplotypes were treated as single units for association and clustering because of strong linkage in the cohort. Among some 400 genotyped donors of the cohort, an average of about 240,000 unique TCR beta nucleotide sequences were sequenced per donor, around 20% of them non-productive. The investigation overall reported the following: A later analysis reported that several top co-occurrence clusters appeared linked to parvovirus B19, influenza, CMV and Epstein-Barr virus. According to the authors, the approach could potentially be generalized to other disease states and immunological phenotypes. Correlated functional status among segregating V segments might reflect linkage disequilibrium, but an unknown experimental factor could not be ruled out. In a later analysis, TCR association rates were found to vary across HLA loci, with the most associated TCRs seen for DRB1 alleles and the fewest for HLA-C alleles. This cohort had only TCR beta chains sequenced, and the lack of alpha or paired-chain data limited which features could be detected. In a later analysis, HLA-associated TCR beta chains were found to be more clonally expanded and to have lower generation probabilities than equally common non-associated chains. A further reported finding was that TCR beta sequences accurately predicted the HLA-A and HLA-B alleles for most subjects in the first cohort. The classifier was reported to diagnose cytomegalovirus status with high specificity and sensitivity in both the original and validation cohorts. In the study, some 160 TCR beta chains were listed as associated with cytomegalovirus. The sequencing pipeline was judged likely to have produced a cluster of highly shared sequence variants as a technical artifact. Assigning TCR associations to individual alleles was difficult when HLA alleles, especially DR and DQ, strongly co-occurred. Over 15 rarely observed V segments, including chromosome 9 orphons, were excluded from the earlier analysis of almost 600 of the donors because counts were too low. Compared with the 666-donor mean, donors in an Asian-associated ancestry cluster had fewer N-insertions in productive TCRs, according to a later genetic analysis. Most TCR sequences were observed very rarely across donors, whereas some public TCRs were present in many individuals. In vitro tests confirmed that three of the cytomegalovirus-associated TCR beta chains recognize cytomegalovirus antigens. A later analysis associated roughly 17,000 TCR beta sequences with specific HLA alleles at a false discovery rate of 0.05. A later analysis found that most CMV-associated TCR beta chains appeared HLA-restricted, with HLA associations seemingly driven largely by CMV exposure. In a later genetic analysis, a missense DCLRE1C variant was associated with V-gene and J-gene trimming of TCR beta chains, and the association was replicated in an independent cohort. Because the 87-base-pair reads could not distinguish some IMGT-functional V segments, including TRBV6-2 and TRBV6-3, those segments were excluded. CMV serostatus was the only immune exposure information available for the cohort. An earlier analysis of 587 of the donors showed that most TCR beta V segments appeared in productive rearrangements either about 87% or about 30% of the time, which broadly matched IMGT annotations. HLA typing was unavailable for some donors at each locus, so association tests used only the typed subset. Roughly uniform sequencing depth across donors was assumed in presence/absence analyses, although this assumption may not hold.

Library creation used the immunoSEQ multiplex PCR assay. For the multiplex PCR, a mixture combining 60 forward primers for TCR Vbeta segments and 13 reverse primers for TCR Jbeta segments was used. The CDR3 region of rearranged TCR beta genes was amplified from genomic DNA with a multiplex PCR assay. On the Illumina HiSeq System, the amplified TCR beta libraries were sequenced as 87-base-pair reads. Regarding the original processing steps: A later analysis counted tens of millions of unique TCR beta chains across the roughly 700 repertoires, and roughly 11 million of these chains were shared by at least two donors. A nearest-neighbor algorithm error-corrected the raw reads and collapsed the reads into unique sequences, merging closely related sequences to remove PCR and sequencing errors. Alignment of CDR3 sequences to IMGT reference sequences was used to assign V, D and J gene segments. Each retained sequence needed at least a six-nucleotide match to both a V gene segment and a J gene segment. Rearrangements were called productive when the CDR3 lacked stop codons and stayed in frame with V and J; all others were non-productive. Following IMGT convention, CDR3 was defined as the stretch from the second conserved V-encoded cysteine up to the conserved J-encoded phenylalanine. In an earlier analysis of around 600 of the donors, sequences lacking an unambiguous match to a single V gene segment were excluded. An earlier analysis of almost 600 of the donors classified V segments as functional when productive rearrangements were above 56.7% and as segregating when the standard deviation between donors was above 5%. A statistical classification framework was built for diagnosing cytomegalovirus status from the catalog of TCR beta chain sequences. A later analysis assigned V and J genes by comparing TCR nucleotide sequences with IMGT/GENE-DB human TR gene sequences. In a later analysis, CDR3 sequences and most-parsimonious VDJ recombination scenarios were assigned using the TCRdist pipeline. In a later analysis, each TCR beta chain was defined by its CDR3 amino acid sequence together with its V-gene family, and reads without a unique V-gene family were excluded. A later analysis removed 500 to 600 highly shared, low-generation-probability nucleotide sequences to deal with suspected cross-contamination and a sequencing artifact. For each public chain, a later analysis derived a clonal expansion index from normalized ranks of inferred template counts within each repertoire. Generation probabilities in a later analysis came from a VDJ recombination model fitted to out-of-frame rearrangements, and those results were checked against IGoR. A later analysis scored TCR-TCR, TCR-HLA and TCR-CMV co-occurrence with hypergeometric tests, applying a repertoire-size bias correction to TCR pairs. A later analysis estimated false discovery rates by permuting HLA or CMV assignments 20 times. In a later analysis, co-occurring TCRs were grouped with DBSCAN, and TCRdist sequence similarity was added when clustering was performed within HLA-allele-positive subsets. Repertoires with fewer than 30,000 or more than 120,000 public chains were left out of co-occurrence clustering, as were about five repertoires with anomalous nucleotide sharing. TCRdb carries this immuneACCESS record with in-frame sequences only. Its versions omit some clonotypes, under half of them owing to an unresolved V gene in the studies checked, with the rest unexplained. V and J calls and clone size are those listed in that table; D and trimming were worked out from the DNA. Across this sample there are 210,000 or so clones, with more than 60% seen only once. The ten largest make up 15% to 18% of the sample.

The cohort consisted of approximately 690 healthy bone marrow donors. Cohort members were all nominally healthy when sampled, although unrecorded immune exposures were likely present. The donor was CMV seronegative and was included in the group of 352 seronegative cohort members. Each donor provided a peripheral blood sample, and peripheral blood mononuclear cells were used for TCR beta sequencing. The Qiagen DNeasy Blood Extraction Kit was used to extract genomic DNA from the blood cell samples. In the case of this clone: Its antigen is unknown. The input lacks base qualities; no much larger clone sits a single base away.

The CDR3 holds 16 amino acids from the cysteine to the phenylalanine. The read is trimmed to its CDR3 DNA, 48 bases read in frame from base 1. CDR1 SGHAT and CDR2 FQNNGV were looked up in the germline V gene. At the junction V is shortened by 5 bases and J by 5 bases; bases outside the gene matches: 13. The sequenced sample consisted of PBMCs. This receptor chain uses TRBV11-2 and TRBJ1-1; 8 middle bases align to TRBD1. This sequence was found in a man aged 35-49 years in good health and CMV-seronegative. The CDR3 region: CASSRTTGASETEAFF. DNA sequence: TGTGCCAGCAGCCGCACGACAGGGGCCTCGGAAACTGAAGCTTTCTTT.